The next 28 T cell receptor beta chains were all read from a single sample in a study of T cells in Graves' hyperthyroidism and ophthalmopathy. Amplified TCR beta CDR3 regions derived from RNA transcripts. The HTBI primer set was used in a first-round RT-PCR of the TCR CDR3. TCRdb re-analysed the multiplex PCR reads in MiXCR, keeping a single row per CDR3 protein. The sample consists of about 300,000 distinct CDR3 sequences, about 19% of them appearing once. Sequencing was done on a sample of blood. These TCRs come from a man in his fifties with Graves' ophthalmopathy.

The CDR3 nucleotides are TGTGCCAGCAGCTTAGAATACGGGGTCTACGAGCAGTACTTC. It codes for CASSLEYGVYEQYF. The chain combines TRBV11-2 with TRBJ2-7, with TRBD2 as a possible D gene (5 bases). Trimming shortened V by 0 bases and J by 3 bases, and 9 bases separated the two germline ends. The CDR3 covers 14 residues. Looked up from germline, CDR1 is SGHAT and CDR2 is FQNNGV.

The chain combines TRBV7-8 with TRBJ1-1; no reliable D call. Germline V CDR1 and CDR2: SGHVS, FQNEAQ. The CDR3 has 13 amino acids. Trimming took 5 bases from V and 4 from J, leaving 11 bases between them. The CDR3 loop reads CASSPGRATEAFF. DNA for the CDR3: TGTGCCAGCAGCCCAGGACGGGCCACTGAAGCTTTCTTT.

This chain connects TRBV24-1 to TRBJ2-1; D gene ambiguous. CDR1 and CDR2 (germline): KGHDR, SFDVKD. The CDR3 extends over 11 amino acids. Trimming pared 4 bases from V and 11 bases from J, leaving 8 bases between. The CDR3 coding sequence is TGTGCCACCAGTGACCCCCCAAAGCAGTTCTTC. This gives the protein CATSDPPKQFF.

The V and J genes are TRBV7-9 and TRBJ2-2, with 11 bases that match TRBD2. V gave up 5 bases and J gave up 1 base; unmatched junction bases: 6. This CDR3 spans 17 amino acids. CDR1 is SEHNR and CDR2 is FQNEAQ in the germline V gene (reference sequence). The CDR3 here is CASSPTSGSLNTGELFF. CDR3 DNA sequence: TGTGCCAGCAGCCCCACTAGCGGGAGTTTGAACACCGGGGAGCTGTTTTTT.

The table lists this clonotype with many counts. The V call is TRBV12-3 or TRBV12-4, the J call TRBJ2-5; possible D gene TRBD1, 5 bases. The CDR3 has 13 residues. V gave up 9 bases and J gave up 0 bases, with 11 bases separating them. The CDR3 reads CASRPTDQETQYF. For the CDR3, the DNA is TGTGCCAGTAGACCGACAGACCAAGAGACCCAGTACTTC.

V usage is TRBV7-8 and J usage is TRBJ2-1; 7 positions agree with TRBD2. The CDR3 consists of 14 residues. Per the germline V gene, CDR1 is SGHVS and CDR2 is FQNEAQ. The V and J ends lost 5 bases and 6 bases, in that order; junction bases with no gene match: 7. The CDR3 protein is CASSRLAWGNEQFF. The CDR3 nucleotides read TGTGCCAGCAGCCGACTAGCATGGGGCAATGAGCAGTTCTTC.

Only a few counts were recorded for this clonotype. The CDR3 reads CASNPELSTDTQYF. The CDR3 DNA follows: TGTGCCAGCAACCCAGAGTTAAGCACAGATACGCAGTATTTT. The gene calls are TRBV7-9 and TRBJ2-3; D not resolved. V was cut by 7 bases and J by 0 bases, with 11 bases left in between. Germline CDR1 is SEHNR and CDR2 is FQNEAQ (reference sequence). This CDR3 is built from 14 residues.

In this sample, this clonotype turned up many times. The chain combines TRBV24-1 with TRBJ2-5, with D possibly matching TRBD2 (6 bases). The CDR3 runs to 12 residues. V was clipped by 11 bases and J by 5 bases, with 14 bases between them. Per germline, CDR1 KGHDR and CDR2 SFDVKD. The CDR3 nucleotides read TGTGCCATCTCGGTGGCGGGGGAGACCCAGTACTTC. Residues: CAISVAGETQYF.

The sample holds a few counts of this clonotype. CDR3 sequence reads: CGSGSGDTLREQYF. CDR3 nucleotides: TGTGGTTCCGGATCAGGGGATACCTTACGCGAGCAGTACTTC. J is TRBJ2-7 and V is TRBV6-2 or TRBV6-3; D is perhaps TRBD1 (6 bases). CDR3 length equals 14 residues. CDR1 is MNHEY and CDR2 is SVGEGT in the germline V gene.

V is TRBV6-1 and J is TRBJ1-1, with a tentative D call TRBD1 (5 bases). V was pared by 5 bases and J by 0 bases, with 10 bases between. This CDR3 is 14 amino acids long. The germline CDR1 and CDR2 sequences are MNHNS and SASEGT. Written as DNA, the CDR3 is TGTGCCAGCAGTATAGACAGAGTGAACACTGAAGCTTTCTTT. It yields the protein CASSIDRVNTEAFF.

This clonotype was seen at least ten times. V usage is TRBV30 and J usage is TRBJ2-2, with 9 bases identical to TRBD2. Germline trimming cut 5 bases from V and 6 bases from J; bases unmatched to any gene: 7. Germline CDR1 is GTSNPN and CDR2 is SVGIG (reference sequence). The CDR3 loop spans 14 amino acids. CDR3 in amino acids: CAWDGTSSAGELFF. The CDR3 coding sequence is TGTGCCTGGGACGGGACTAGCTCGGCCGGGGAGCTGTTTTTT.

This clonotype was picked up many times. The genes are TRBV5-8 and TRBJ2-7; 7 bases are shared with TRBD2. The germline V gene encodes CDR1 SGHTS and CDR2 YDEGEE. The CDR3 is 15 amino acids. V shed 1 base, J shed 7 bases, and the junction held 11 bases outside the gene matches. The CDR3 sequence is CASSLRGGPVGEQYF. The CDR3 coding sequence is TGTGCCAGCAGCTTGAGGGGAGGGCCAGTGGGGGAGCAGTACTTC.

The chain carries TRBV5-1 and TRBJ1-1; D is unclear. The germline gives CDR1 SGHRS, CDR2 YFSETQ. V was shortened by 1 base and J by 4 bases, with 8 bases between the two germline ends. The CDR3 sequence is 13 residues long. The DNA of the CDR3 is TGCGCCAGCAGCTTGTGGCGGGGCACTGAAGCTTTCTTT. Amino acid sequence: CASSLWRGTEAFF.

This clonotype was seen a few times. The V and J genes are TRBV3-1 and TRBJ1-1, with a possible D match to TRBD1 (6 bases). V was pared by 6 bases and J by 7 bases, with 9 bases between. The CDR3 length is 11 residues. Looked up from germline, CDR1 is LGHDT and CDR2 is YNNKEL (reference sequence). The CDR3 nucleotides read TGTGCCAGCAGTTCCAGGGGTGAAGCTTTCTTT. Amino acids: CASSSRGEAFF.

This clonotype was seen a few times. V is TRBV19 and J is TRBJ2-7, with unresolved D. Trimming cost V 4 bases and J 0 bases, with 19 bases left between them. There are 17 residues in the CDR3. Germline V gene data show CDR1 as LNHDA and CDR2 as SQIVND (reference sequence). This CDR3 reads CASSTIPRTDVSYEQYF. CDR3 sequence (DNA): TGTGCCAGTAGTACGATCCCCCGGACGGACGTCTCCTACGAGCAGTACTTC.

This clonotype was recorded many times. J is TRBJ2-5 and V is TRBV3-1; D may be TRBD2 (6 bases). Trimming stripped 2 bases from V and 1 base from J, with 11 bases between. Germline CDR1 LGHDT, CDR2 YNNKEL (reference sequence). CDR3 size: 15 residues. CDR3 sequence reads: CASSQRAGSQETQYF. CDR3 nucleotide sequence: TGTGCCAGCAGCCAAAGGGCGGGAAGCCAAGAGACCCAGTACTTC.

V gene TRBV11-1 combines with J gene TRBJ1-1; D is uncertain. Germline lookup yields CDR1 SGHAT and CDR2 FQDESV (reference sequence). V lost 4 bases and J lost 0, with 15 bases in between. The CDR3 has 16 residues. CDR3 sequence reads: CASSSTELIMNTEAFF. The CDR3 DNA follows: TGTGCCAGCAGCTCAACCGAACTGATAATGAACACTGAAGCTTTCTTT. The complete variable domain, with remaining parts taken from reference TRBV11-1 and TRBJ1-1, reads EAEVAQSPRYKITEKSQAVAFWCDPISGHATLYWYRQILGQGPELLVQFQDESVVDDSQLPKDRFSAERLKGVDSTLKIQPAELGDSAMYLCASSSTELIMNTEAFFGQGTRLTVV.

This clonotype was seen many times. V and J are TRBV20-1 and TRBJ1-1; D may be TRBD1 (5 bases). The CDR3 consists of 13 residues. From germline, CDR1 is DFQATT and CDR2 SNEGSKA (reference sequence). The ends were cut back, 6 bases at V and 5 bases at J, with 16 bases in the middle. In DNA, the CDR3 is TGCAGTGCCCAAATATCAGAGGGGACTGAAGCTTTCTTT. Encoded protein: CSAQISEGTEAFF.

This clonotype has only a few counts. The chain joins TRBV20-1 to TRBJ2-7; 11 nucleotides align to TRBD1. In germline, CDR1 is DFQATT, CDR2 SNEGSKA (reference sequence). This CDR3 contains 13 residues. Losses at the gene ends were 6 bases for V and 4 bases for J; bases not matched to a gene: 5. CDR3 region: CSAWDRGGYEQYF. The CDR3 DNA reads as TGCAGTGCCTGGGACAGGGGGGGGTACGAGCAGTACTTC.

This clonotype was observed many times. This sequence joins TRBV2 and TRBJ2-7; TRBD1 or TRBD2 may be the D gene (5 bases each). The CDR3 extends over 15 amino acids. CDR1 and CDR2 (germline): SNHLY, FYNNEI. The V end lost 0 bases, the J end lost 0 bases, and 9 bases lay between the germline ends. The CDR3 DNA is TGTGCCAGCAGTGAAGCGCGAGGGACCTCCTACGAGCAGTACTTC. This encodes CASSEARGTSYEQYF.

This rearrangement joins TRBV5-1 to TRBJ2-7; 14 nucleotides match TRBD2. CDR3 length: 16 amino acids. J was trimmed by 6 bases and V by 4 bases; bases with no gene match: 9. In germline, CDR1 is SGHRS, CDR2 YFSETQ. The CDR3 spells CASSLNPGLAGVEQYF. The CDR3 nucleotides are TGCGCCAGCAGCCTGAACCCGGGACTAGCGGGAGTCGAGCAGTACTTC.

The V call is TRBV28, the J call TRBJ2-1; TRBD2 aligns across 10 bases. The CDR3 has 14 amino acids. The J segment lost 9 bases and the V segment lost 7 bases, leaving 9 bases of the junction unmatched. CDR1 and CDR2 (germline): MDHEN, SYDVKM. The CDR3 bases are TGTGCCAGCAATGGGCTAGCGGGAGTGTCTGAGCAGTTCTTC. This gives the protein CASNGLAGVSEQFF.

V is TRBV19 and J is TRBJ1-2; tentative D call: TRBD1 (5 bases). Trimming stripped 6 bases from V and 4 bases from J, with 15 bases between. The CDR3 consists of 14 residues. The germline V gene encodes CDR1 LNHDA and CDR2 SQIVND (reference sequence). The DNA for the CDR3 is TGTGCCAGTAGGGCCCAGGGATTGGGCTATGGCTACACCTTC. It encodes CASRAQGLGYGYTF.

This clonotype was seen ten or more times. This rearrangement joins TRBV11-2 to TRBJ2-7; TRBD2 matches 10 bases. The CDR3 is made up of 16 amino acids. The V gene's germline CDR1 is SGHAT and CDR2 FQNNGV. Trimming cost V 2 bases and J 3 bases; bases outside gene matches: 7. This CDR3 reads CASSLTPRTSGYEQYF. The CDR3 nucleotides are TGTGCCAGCAGCTTAACCCCTCGGACTAGCGGCTACGAGCAGTACTTC.

The genes are TRBV2 and TRBJ1-2; the D is unclear. Germline V lookup: CDR1 SNHLY, CDR2 FYNNEI. The CDR3 has 13 amino acids. With 5 bases removed from V and 4 bases from J, the gap between germline ends came to 11 bases. In DNA, the CDR3 is TGTGCCAGCAGTATGCAGATTCCCTATGGCTACACCTTC. Residues: CASSMQIPYGYTF.

This clonotype was counted at least ten times. This chain connects TRBV20-1 to TRBJ2-7, with 9 bases fitting TRBD1. After removal of 5 bases from V and 0 bases from J, the junction contained 8 bases not matched to a gene. Germline V CDR1 and CDR2: DFQATT, SNEGSKA (reference sequence). There are 15 residues in the CDR3. The CDR3 spells CSAYPGQGFSYEQYF. The CDR3 region has the DNA TGCAGTGCTTACCCGGGACAGGGATTCTCCTACGAGCAGTACTTC.

The V call is TRBV6-2 or TRBV6-3, the J call TRBJ2-7; 7 nucleotides agree with TRBD1. The ends lost 7 bases at V and 6 bases at J; junction bases unmatched: 12. Germline CDR1 MNHEY, CDR2 SVGEGT. The CDR3 is 14 residues long. The DNA for the CDR3 is TGTGCCAGCAACATACAGGGGTCTTTCGGCGAGCAGTACTTC. Translating gives CASNIQGSFGEQYF.

J is TRBJ1-5 and V is TRBV12-3 or TRBV12-4; 7 bases agree with TRBD1. With V trimmed by 5 bases and J by 2 bases, 6 bases remained unmatched. CDR3 length equals 15 residues. The CDR3 protein is CASSRQGAGNQPQHF. The CDR3 nucleotides read TGTGCCAGCAGTCGACAGGGAGCCGGCAATCAGCCCCAGCATTTT.